The next 21 T cell receptor beta chains were all read from a single sample in a study of blood T cell repertoires in COVID-19. The repertoire was sequenced with immunoSEQ multiplex PCR; TCRdb's copy has only in-frame clones and lacks some. The sample carries 170,000 or so clones, around four fifths recorded once. What was sequenced was peripheral blood. The receptors stem from an older woman with acute or convalescent COVID-19.

The V and J genes are TRBV3-1 (or the pseudogene TRBV3-2) and TRBJ2-1; 7 positions match TRBD2. The CDR3 runs 17 residues. CDR1 LGHDT and CDR2 YNNKEL come from the germline V gene (reference sequence). With 1 base clipped from V and 9 bases from J, the junction kept 15 bases outside the gene matches. CDR3 DNA sequence: TGTGCCAGCAGCCAAGCGCGTCGCCCTAGCGGCGGCAGTGAGCAGTTCTTC. Protein: CASSQARRPSGGSEQFF.

This clone was detected once. The junction differs from germline at one of its ends, possibly a read error. The chain has TRBV2 and TRBJ2-7; D is unresolved. Germline CDR1 SNHLY, CDR2 FYNNEI. The CDR3 sequence is 14 residues long. The CDR3 reads CASSEESGSYEQYF. The CDR3 coding sequence is TGTGCCAGCAGCGAAGAGTCAGGAAGCTACGAGCAGTACTTC.

V gene TRBV28 combines with J gene TRBJ2-1; a possible D gene is TRBD1 (5 bases). Germline-derived CDR1 and CDR2 are MDHEN and SYDVKM. This CDR3 comprises 14 residues. The V end lost 9 bases, the J end lost 0 bases, and 12 bases lay between the germline ends. CDR3 bases: TGTGCCAGGTCCAGGGCAGGCTCCTACAATGAGCAGTTCTTC. It encodes CARSRAGSYNEQFF.

The rearrangement links TRBV6-5 to TRBJ2-2; 9 bases are a match to TRBD1. Trimming at V came to 7 bases and at J to 6 bases, leaving 6 bases not matched to a gene. Germline V gene sequence: CDR1 MNHEY, CDR2 SVGAGI. This CDR3 comprises 14 residues. The CDR3 here is CASTPGTGSGELFF. The CDR3 DNA reads TGTGCCAGCACACCCGGGACAGGGTCCGGGGAGCTGTTTTTT.

V gene TRBV12-3 or TRBV12-4 combines with J gene TRBJ2-7; D not certain. The CDR3 sequence is 12 residues long. V was pared by 0 bases and J by 2 bases, with 2 bases between. CDR3 nucleotide sequence: TGTGCCAGCAGTTTAGCTACCTACGAGCAGTACTTC. This codes for CASSLATYEQYF.

The gene calls are TRBV7-8 and TRBJ1-6, with D hard to call. The CDR3 extends over 13 amino acids. Trimming took off 1 base at V and 7 bases at J, with 5 bases between the two ends. Germline V lookup: CDR1 SGHVS, CDR2 FQNEAQ. The CDR3 DNA reads as TGTGCCAGCAGCTTAGAGCGGAATTCACCCCTCCACTTT. Its protein is CASSLERNSPLHF.

This chain uses TRBV19 with TRBJ1-2, with TRBD1 matching 7 bases. Losses at the gene ends were 7 bases for V and 2 bases for J; bases not matched to a gene: 13. This CDR3 comprises 16 residues. Germline CDR1 LNHDA, CDR2 SQIVND (reference sequence). This CDR3 reads CASTTRRTGANYGYTF. The CDR3 DNA sequence: TGTGCCAGTACCACACGACGCACAGGGGCGAACTATGGCTACACCTTC.

This chain joins TRBV11-2 and TRBJ2-7; 8 bases match TRBD1. Per the germline V gene, CDR1 is SGHAT and CDR2 is FQNNGV. This CDR3 region has 17 residues. V shed 0 bases and J 4 bases; nucleotides not matched to a gene: 11. The CDR3 region is CASSLDLIQGVLYEQYF. The CDR3 bases are TGTGCCAGCAGCTTAGATCTGATACAGGGGGTCTTATACGAGCAGTACTTC.

This chain connects TRBV2 to TRBJ1-2; D is undetermined. The CDR3 runs 12 residues. V was trimmed by 6 bases and J by 1 base, leaving 6 bases between them. Per germline, CDR1 SNHLY and CDR2 FYNNEI. This CDR3 is CASRGSNYGYTF. The CDR3, as DNA: TGTGCCAGCAGGGGGAGTAACTATGGCTACACCTTC.

The chain links TRBV6-2 or TRBV6-3 to TRBJ1-4; a weak D match, TRBD1 (6 bases). The CDR3 is 15 amino acids. The germline V gene has CDR1 MNHEY and CDR2 SVGEGT. The V end lost 0 bases, the J end lost 8 bases, and 13 bases lay between the germline ends. CDR3 residues: CASSYSARGSEKLFF. The DNA for the CDR3 is TGTGCCAGCAGTTACTCGGCCAGGGGAAGCGAAAAACTGTTTTTT.

This chain connects TRBV3-1 (or the pseudogene TRBV3-2) to TRBJ1-3; TRBD1 aligns across 8 bases. The CDR3 has 16 amino acids. Germline CDR1 and CDR2: LGHDT and YNNKEL (reference sequence). With 4 bases clipped from V and 7 bases from J, the junction kept 12 bases outside the gene matches. The CDR3 sequence: CASSLFQGARGNTIYF. CDR3 sequence (DNA): TGTGCCAGCAGCCTATTCCAGGGGGCGCGAGGGAACACCATATATTTT.

This chain joins TRBV10-3 and TRBJ1-2, with 9 nucleotides matching TRBD1. This CDR3 is built from 12 residues. Germline V gene data show CDR1 as ENHRY and CDR2 as SYGVKD. The V segment lost 4 bases and the J segment 12 bases; nucleotides outside the gene matches: 6. CDR3: CAISASGQGNTF. In DNA, the CDR3 is TGTGCCATCAGTGCCTCCGGACAGGGGAACACCTTC.

The V gene is TRBV28, the J gene TRBJ2-4, with D possibly matching TRBD2 (5 bases). Trimming took 2 bases from V and 0 from J, leaving 8 bases between them. Germline assignment: CDR1 MDHEN and CDR2 SYDVKM. This CDR3 has 15 amino acids. The CDR3 spells CASSLAGIAKNIQYF. The CDR3 DNA is TGTGCCAGCAGTTTAGCCGGGATAGCCAAAAACATTCAGTACTTC.

The chain combines TRBV7-2 with TRBJ2-5; D is perhaps TRBD2 (5 bases). Trimming left V 6 bases short and J 4 bases short, with 15 bases between. The CDR3 covers 14 residues. Germline V gene data show CDR1 as SGHTA and CDR2 as FQGNSA. The CDR3 loop reads CASRNGVVRETQYF. The CDR3 region has the DNA TGTGCCAGCAGAAACGGGGTAGTCAGAGAGACCCAGTACTTC. Full variable domain (outside the CDR3, taken from reference TRBV7-2 and TRBJ2-5): GAGVSQSPSNKVTEKGKDVELRCDPISGHTALYWYRQSLGQGLEFLIYFQGNSAPDKSGLPSDRFSAERTGGSVSTLTIQRTQQEDSAVYLCASRNGVVRETQYFGPGTRLLVL.

The genes are TRBV7-6 and TRBJ2-7, with TRBD2 matching over 10 bases. This CDR3 region has 16 residues. V gave up 2 bases and J gave up 6 bases; unmatched junction bases: 10. CDR1 and CDR2 (germline): SGHVS, FNYEAQ. CDR3 coding DNA: TGTGCCAGCAGCTTATCCAGCGGGGGGGGAATGAGCGAGCAGTACTTC. Protein product: CASSLSSGGGMSEQYF.

The chain couples TRBV7-2 to TRBJ1-2; D may be TRBD1 (6 bases). CDR3 length: 14 residues. Trimming pared 5 bases from V and 10 bases from J, leaving 20 bases between. CDR1 and CDR2 (germline): SGHTA, FQGNSA. This chain's CDR3 is CASSPLGAPLYYTF. The CDR3 bases are TGTGCCAGCAGCCCTTTGGGGGCTCCCCTGTACTACACCTTC.

This chain connects TRBV5-4 to TRBJ2-5; the D gene is possibly TRBD2 (7 bases). The CDR3 consists of 15 residues. V lost 4 bases and J lost 5, with 18 bases in between. CDR1 and CDR2 (germline): SGHNT, YYREEE (reference sequence). The CDR3, as DNA: TGTGCCAGCAGCCCCATACAGGGAGCGGGGGAGACCCAGTACTTC. Protein product: CASSPIQGAGETQYF.

The chain recombines TRBV19 with TRBJ1-5; no firm D call. From germline, CDR1 is LNHDA and CDR2 SQIVND (reference sequence). This CDR3 comprises 13 residues. V was clipped by 0 bases and J by 5 bases, with 5 bases between them. The CDR3 bases are TGTGCCAGTAGTATAGATATTGATCAGCCCCAGCATTTT. It yields the protein CASSIDIDQPQHF.

In this sample, this clone turned up once. V and J are TRBV24-1 and TRBJ2-2; 9 positions match TRBD1. CDR1 and CDR2 (germline): KGHDR, SFDVKD. The V segment lost 3 bases and the J segment 2 bases; nucleotides outside the gene matches: 3. The CDR3 extends over 16 amino acids. CDR3 sequence reads: CATSDPDRGNTGELFF. The CDR3 coding sequence is TGTGCCACCAGTGATCCGGACAGGGGAAACACCGGGGAGCTGTTTTTT.

The chain has TRBV3-1 (or the pseudogene TRBV3-2) and TRBJ1-3; 9 bases match TRBD1. Trimming cost V 3 bases and J 2 bases; bases outside gene matches: 17. The CDR3 length is 20 residues. Germline V lookup: CDR1 LGHDT, CDR2 YNNKEL (reference sequence). CDR3 in DNA: TGTGCCAGCAGCCAGCGCCGGGACAGGGTGTTATCGAGGACTGGAAACACCATATATTTT. Encoded protein: CASSQRRDRVLSRTGNTIYF.

The chain is built from TRBV18 and TRBJ1-6; D is possibly TRBD1 (5 bases). This CDR3 region has 16 residues. Germline loops: CDR1 KGHSH, CDR2 LQKENI. Trimming took off 1 base at V and 6 bases at J, with 13 bases between the two ends. The CDR3 nucleotides read TGTGCCAGCTCACCACAAGGGGTTACTACTAATTCACCCCTCCACTTT. The encoded protein is CASSPQGVTTNSPLHF.